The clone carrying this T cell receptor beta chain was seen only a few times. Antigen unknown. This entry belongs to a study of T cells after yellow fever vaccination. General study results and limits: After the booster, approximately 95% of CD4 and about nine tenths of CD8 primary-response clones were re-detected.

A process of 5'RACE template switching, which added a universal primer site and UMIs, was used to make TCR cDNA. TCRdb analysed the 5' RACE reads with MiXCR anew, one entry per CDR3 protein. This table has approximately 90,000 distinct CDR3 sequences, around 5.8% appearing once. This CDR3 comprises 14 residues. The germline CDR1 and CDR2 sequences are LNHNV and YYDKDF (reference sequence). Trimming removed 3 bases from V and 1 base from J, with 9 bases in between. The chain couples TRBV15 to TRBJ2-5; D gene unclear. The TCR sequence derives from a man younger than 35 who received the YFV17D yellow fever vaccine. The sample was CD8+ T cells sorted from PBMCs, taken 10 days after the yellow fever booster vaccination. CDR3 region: CATSSQITQETQYF. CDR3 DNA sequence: TGTGCCACCAGCAGTCAGATAACCCAAGAGACCCAGTACTTC.